This TCR beta chain was obtained from a study of OX40 agonist ivuxolimab in advanced cancers. Overall study: The diagnoses of dose-escalation patients were hepatocellular carcinoma, melanoma, renal cell or head and neck cancer. Findings of the study overall: The CD4+ and CD8+ T cells in the blood had expanded clonally by week 6 at 0.1 to 3.0 mg/kg.

Blood specimens came from baseline, cycle 4 day 1, and cycle 7 day 1. As for this clone: Its antigen is not identified.

Clones were sequenced by immunoSEQ multiplex PCR, and TCRdb holds only the in-frame ones, with some missing. This table holds about 61,000 clones, about nine tenths found once. The V gene lost 4 bases and the J gene lost 4 bases, with 13 bases spanning the gap. Germline V gene data show CDR1 as SGHDN and CDR2 as FVKESK. This CDR3 contains 14 residues. This chain uses TRBV14 with TRBJ1-1; D might be TRBD1 (6 bases). The origin of this receptor is an adult with an advanced solid tumor such as melanoma, head and neck, liver or kidney cancer. This specimen was CD4+ or CD8+ T cells sorted from blood, taken in a trial of the OX40 agonist ivuxolimab. CDR3 amino acids: CASSRVGASTEAFF. CDR3 sequence (DNA): TGTGCCAGCAGCCGGGTGGGGGCGAGCACTGAAGCTTTCTTT.